This TCR beta chain is drawn from a study of blood T cells in healthy people across ages. Study observations and caveats: Naive T cell percentage showed a strong correlation with TCR beta diversity.

Every donor gave 9 to 10 milliliters of peripheral blood. Isolation yielded PBMCs, at least 7 million per sample, in every case. Next came a second PCR, run for roughly 6 to 11 cycles, which used a sample-barcoded 5' primer along with a J-beta primer mix. Every cDNA was tagged by a template-switch adaptor with 12 random nucleotides. MiXCR, applied by TCRdb to the 5' RACE reads, yields one record per CDR3 protein. The repertoire holds about 1.4 million distinct CDR3 sequences, with approximately 59% as singletons. This clonotype was observed at least ten times. No antigen is known for it. This CDR3 contains 14 residues. Looked up from germline, CDR1 is DFQATT and CDR2 is SNEGSKA (reference sequence). The J segment lost 2 bases and the V segment lost 4 bases, leaving 8 bases of the junction unmatched.

V gene TRBV20-1 combines with J gene TRBJ2-7; 7 bases are shared with TRBD1. Input material: blood. The receptor was isolated from a young man in good health. CDR3 DNA: TGCAGTGCTAACGACAGGGAGAATACCTACGAGCAGTACTTC. It codes for CSANDRENTYEQYF.